This TCR beta chain was profiled in a study of blood T cell repertoires in COVID-19. Study background: COVID-19 samples, acute and convalescent, were from the United States, Italy and Spain. T cells, B-cell-depleted T cells, or PBMCs supplied cDNA or gDNA.

Per germline, CDR1 MGHRA and CDR2 YSYEKL. The ends lost 2 bases at V and 1 base at J; junction bases unmatched: 3. The CDR3 runs 16 residues. Original processing methods: Estimation of nucleated cell counts was performed using reference gene primer amplification. Assay: immunoSEQ multiplex PCR; the TCRdb copy retains only in-frame clones and omits some. V, J and clone size were drawn from that table, and D and trimming were deduced from the DNA. Of around 190,000 clones listed, 75% to 85% are singletons. This rearrangement joins TRBV4-1 to TRBJ2-7; TRBD2 matches at 12 bases. The sequence came from a human donor in a cohort sampled during active COVID-19. Sequencing used peripheral blood. As DNA, the CDR3 is TGCGCCAGCAGCCAACCGACTAGCGGGGGTTCCTACGAGCAGTACTTC. This gives the protein CASSQPTSGGSYEQYF.